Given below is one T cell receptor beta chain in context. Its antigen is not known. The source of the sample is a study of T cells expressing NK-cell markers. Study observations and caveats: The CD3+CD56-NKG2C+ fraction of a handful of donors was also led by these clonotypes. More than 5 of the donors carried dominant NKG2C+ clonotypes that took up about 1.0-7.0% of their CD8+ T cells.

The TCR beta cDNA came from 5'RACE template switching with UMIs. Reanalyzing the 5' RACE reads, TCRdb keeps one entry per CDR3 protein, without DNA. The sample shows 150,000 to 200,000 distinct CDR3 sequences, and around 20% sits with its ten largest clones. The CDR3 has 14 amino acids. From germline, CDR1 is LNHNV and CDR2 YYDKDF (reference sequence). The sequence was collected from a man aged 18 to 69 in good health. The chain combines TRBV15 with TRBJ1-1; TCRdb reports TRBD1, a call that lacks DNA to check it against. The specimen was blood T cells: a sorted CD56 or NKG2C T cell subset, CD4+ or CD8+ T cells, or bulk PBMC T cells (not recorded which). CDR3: CATSSPRAGGPAFF.